This paragraph covers one T cell receptor beta chain sequence. Its specificity is unknown. A marrow graft followed busulfan-fludarabine conditioning, with cyclophosphamide on days +3 and +4. These data originate in a study of T cells after posttransplantation cyclophosphamide. Overall study findings and caveats: Tissue-infiltrating T cells from skin or gut overlapped little with blood T cells. Recipient CMV seropositivity and CMV reactivation strongly tracked TRB clonality. Later post-transplant blood repertoires were often dominated by donor CD8+ memory clones.

Measured with immunoSEQ multiplex PCR; TCRdb has only the in-frame clones, and not every one. Counted here are about 5,900 clones, roughly four fifths occurring once; the ten biggest clones make up 3% to 4%. Here the sequenced sample was CD4+ T cells sorted from blood, taken approximately 330 days after allogeneic stem cell transplant with posttransplant cyclophosphamide. The TCR originated in a male patient aged 45-60 years who received an allogeneic stem cell transplant from a related donor and was CMV-positive. Some T cells may possibly be graft donor cells.

The CDR3 coding sequence is TGTGCCAGCAGTGAGGCAGCGGCTAGCACAGATACGCAGTATTTT. This gives the protein CASSEAAASTDTQYF. The chain uses TRBV6-1 and TRBJ2-3, with D tentatively TRBD2 (5 bases). CDR1 MNHNS and CDR2 SASEGT come from the germline V gene. V was trimmed by 3 bases and J by 0 bases, leaving 10 bases between them. This CDR3 spans 15 amino acids.